This T cell receptor (beta chain) was sequenced in a study of blood T cell repertoires in COVID-19. The wider study: Nucleic acid was either cDNA or gDNA, and it came from T cells, B-cell-depleted T cells, or PBMCs.

Assay used: immunoSEQ multiplex PCR; TCRdb lists only in-frame clones, some missing. The data contain 110,000 or so clones, just under 90% of them singletons. The CDR3 length is 15 residues. CDR1 is SNHLY, CDR2 FYNNEI, per germline. The ends were cut back, 2 bases at V and 3 bases at J, with 11 bases in the middle. The specimen sequenced was peripheral blood. This receptor was identified in a woman between 45 and 65 years old with acute or convalescent COVID-19. The chain links TRBV2 to TRBJ2-1; no firm D call. The CDR3 coding sequence is TGTGCCAGCAGTGAAACCCAGGTTATCTACAATGAGCAGTTCTTC. Translating it yields CASSETQVIYNEQFF.